This passage covers 20 T cell receptor beta chains from one sample sequenced in a study of T cell repertoires in cytomegalovirus infection (dated by TCRdb to about 2019). Sequencing took place on an Illumina HiSeq 1500. TCRdb redid the processing of the public reads, applying fastp at Q25 and MiXCR, and retained in-frame beta chains. Rows are unified per CDR3 protein, each entry keeping the most common DNA and genes. Here the sample has roughly 240,000 distinct CDR3 sequences; approximately 7% occur a single time. About 6% of the sample is in the top ten clones. The specimen sequenced was PBMCs. The receptor source for this set is a human donor in good health (CMV status not recorded). Some clones in this sample may be carry-over from other donors' samples.

In this sample, this clonotype turned up many times. The rearrangement joins TRBV28 to TRBJ2-3; TRBD2 aligns across 10 bases. The CDR3 totals 20 residues. With 4 bases clipped from V and 5 bases from J, the junction kept 21 bases outside the gene matches. Germline loops: CDR1 MDHEN, CDR2 SYDVKM. The CDR3 DNA follows: TGTGCCAGCAGTTCCTCCGACAGGGAGTTTGGGACTAGCGAGCTAGATACGCAGTATTTT. Translating it yields CASSSSDREFGTSELDTQYF.

This clonotype was seen at least ten times. The chain uses TRBV28 and TRBJ2-1, with 10 bases lining up with TRBD1. CDR1 MDHEN and CDR2 SYDVKM come from the germline V gene. V shed 5 bases and J 5 bases; nucleotides not matched to a gene: 9. CDR3 length: 16 amino acids. DNA for the CDR3: TGTGCCAGCAGTCTTTCTCCGGGACAGGGGAACAATGAGCAGTTCTTC. Its protein is CASSLSPGQGNNEQFF.

This clonotype was seen ten or more times. The rearrangement uses TRBV29-1 and TRBJ1-1; D may be TRBD1 (5 bases). Between the trimmed V and J ends, which lost 5 bases and 4 bases, there was a span of 14 bases. This CDR3 contains 13 residues. Germline CDR1 is SQVTM and CDR2 is ANQGSEA. The CDR3 bases are TGCAGCGTTCGCCGTGGGGGGGGCACTGAAGCTTTCTTT. This codes for CSVRRGGGTEAFF. The entire variable domain, with the rest obtained from reference TRBV29-1 and TRBJ1-1, is as follows: SAVISQKPSRDICQRGTSLTIQCQVDSQVTMMFWYRQQPGQSLTLIATANQGSEATYESGFVIDKFPISRPNLTFSTLTVSNMSPEDSSIYLCSVRRGGGTEAFFGQGTRLTVV.

This clonotype was picked up many times. This chain links TRBV10-3 with TRBJ2-7; 7 bases are a match to TRBD2. This CDR3 is 16 amino acids long. Germline lookup yields CDR1 ENHRY and CDR2 SYGVKD. The J segment lost 2 bases and the V segment lost 6 bases, leaving 13 bases of the junction unmatched. The CDR3 DNA reads TGTGCCATCAGCAGGGTTGCGGGAGCCTTAACCTACGAGCAGTACTTC. This translates into CAISRVAGALTYEQYF.

In this sample, this clonotype turned up many times. The CDR3 loop reads CASSFNRVEAFF. The CDR3 region has the DNA TGTGCCAGCAGTTTTAACAGGGTGGAAGCTTTCTTT. The chain recombines TRBV12-3 or TRBV12-4 with TRBJ1-1; D is perhaps TRBD1 (6 bases). V gave up 3 bases and J gave up 8 bases, with 10 bases separating them. The length of the CDR3 is 12 residues.

This clonotype occurred a few times. The chain links TRBV20-1 to TRBJ1-1, with 7 bases lining up with TRBD1. V dropped 6 bases and J dropped 6; count of bases not matched to a gene: 4. The CDR3 consists of 11 residues. Per germline, CDR1 DFQATT and CDR2 SNEGSKA (reference sequence). In nucleotides, the CDR3 is TGCAGTGCCCCAGGGGGGGCTGAAGCTTTCTTT. Translated: CSAPGGAEAFF.

V gene TRBV28 combines with J gene TRBJ1-2; D is unclear. Germline loops: CDR1 MDHEN, CDR2 SYDVKM. The CDR3 totals 14 residues. Trimming took 1 base from V and 8 from J, leaving 14 bases between them. CDR3 in DNA: TGTGCCAGCAGTTTATTTAGGGCAGCTTCCGGCTACACCTTC. Protein sequence: CASSLFRAASGYTF.

This clonotype was picked up many times. This chain links TRBV14 with TRBJ2-7, with D perhaps matching TRBD1 or TRBD2 (5 bases each). This CDR3 has 15 amino acids. The V and J ends lost 1 base and 2 bases respectively, with 12 bases between them. Germline V lookup: CDR1 SGHDN, CDR2 FVKESK. CDR3 amino acids: CASSQVGARTYEQYF. The CDR3 bases are TGTGCCAGCAGCCAAGTCGGGGCCAGGACCTACGAGCAGTACTTC.

V usage is TRBV5-4 and J usage is TRBJ1-2, with TRBD1 as a possible D gene (5 bases). Germline CDR1 and CDR2: SGHNT and YYREEE (reference sequence). V lost 0 bases and J 3 bases, leaving 12 bases between the germline ends. The CDR3 length is 15 residues. DNA for the CDR3: TGTGCCAGCAGCTTGGCCAGGGACGTCTACTATGGCTACACCTTC. Protein product: CASSLARDVYYGYTF. The variable domain in full, completed from reference TRBV5-4 and TRBJ1-2, reads ETGVTQSPTHLIKTRGQQVTLRCSSQSGHNTVSWYQQALGQGPQFIFQYYREEENGRGNFPPRFSGLQFPNYSSELNVNALELDDSALYLCASSLARDVYYGYTFGSGTRLTVV.

In this sample, this clonotype turned up many times. This chain links TRBV29-1 with TRBJ2-1; D gene unclear. This CDR3 region has 14 residues. V lost 6 bases and J 0 bases, leaving 12 bases between the germline ends. From germline, CDR1 is SQVTM and CDR2 ANQGSEA. The CDR3 sequence: CSVPRASSYNEQFF. The DNA of the CDR3 is TGCAGCGTCCCTAGGGCGAGCTCCTACAATGAGCAGTTCTTC.

Comments on this clonotype: This could be a read error, since a much larger clone is one nucleotide away. V usage is TRBV10-3 and J usage is TRBJ2-3; D is uncertain. This CDR3 spans 16 amino acids. Germline values: CDR1 ENHRY, CDR2 SYGVKD. CDR3: CTISEATSPLQDTQYF. The CDR3 DNA is TGTACCATCAGTGAGGCCACCTCTCCCCTGCAAGATACGCAGTATTTT.

This clonotype was detected many times. The chain couples TRBV7-3 to TRBJ2-3; D call uncertain. The length of the CDR3 is 13 residues. Germline V gives CDR1 SGHTA, CDR2 FQGTGA. V dropped 6 bases and J dropped 3 bases, with 10 bases sitting between them. The CDR3 loop is CASSFPGTDTQYF. The CDR3, as DNA: TGTGCCAGCAGTTTTCCTGGGACAGATACGCAGTATTTT.

This clonotype was observed many times. The chain employs TRBV20-1 and TRBJ2-7; D is ambiguous. CDR1 is DFQATT and CDR2 is SNEGSKA in the germline V gene (reference sequence). This CDR3 region has 15 residues. V was shortened by 6 bases and J by 1 base, with 19 bases between the two germline ends. The CDR3 loop is CSARHAYSLSYEQYF. The DNA for the CDR3 is TGCAGTGCCCGGCACGCGTACAGCCTTTCCTACGAGCAGTACTTC.

This clonotype showed up many times. The chain is built from TRBV5-1 and TRBJ2-1; D gene ambiguous. V lost 1 base and J 5 bases, leaving 7 bases between the germline ends. The CDR3 loop spans 13 amino acids. CDR1 and CDR2 (germline): SGHRS, YFSETQ. The CDR3 sequence is CASSLNSHNEQFF. As DNA, the CDR3 is TGCGCCAGCAGCTTGAATAGCCACAATGAGCAGTTCTTC. The complete variable domain, with remaining parts taken from reference TRBV5-1 and TRBJ2-1, reads KAGVTQTPRYLIKTRGQQVTLSCSPISGHRSVSWYQQTPGQGLQFLFEYFSETQRNKGNFPGRFSGRQFSNSRSEMNVSTLELGDSALYLCASSLNSHNEQFFGPGTRLTVL.

In this sample, this clonotype turned up many times. The V gene is TRBV27, the J gene TRBJ2-5; D is perhaps TRBD1 or TRBD2 (5 bases each). Deletions cut 4 bases from V and 1 base from J, with 10 bases between. The CDR3 is made up of 14 amino acids. Germline V CDR1 and CDR2: MNHEY, SMNVEV (reference sequence). CDR3 DNA: TGTGCCAGCAGTTCACGGGACGGCCAAGAGACCCAGTACTTC. Amino acid sequence: CASSSRDGQETQYF.

The table lists this clonotype with many counts. V is TRBV14 and J is TRBJ2-6; D gene ambiguous. The V end lost 3 bases, the J end lost 4 bases, and 16 bases lay between the germline ends. The CDR3 has 17 amino acids. Germline-derived CDR1 and CDR2 are SGHDN and FVKESK. The CDR3 sequence is CASSQQLGVYGANVLTF. CDR3 nucleotide sequence: TGTGCCAGCAGCCAGCAACTTGGAGTATACGGGGCCAACGTCCTGACTTTC.

This clonotype has ten or more counts. This chain joins TRBV27 and TRBJ2-1; 11 nucleotides agree with TRBD2. This CDR3 has 18 amino acids. Losses at the gene ends were 2 bases for V and 2 bases for J; bases not matched to a gene: 8. The germline V gene has CDR1 MNHEY and CDR2 SMNVEV (reference sequence). DNA of the CDR3: TGTGCCAGCAGTTTAGGCATTCTAGCGGGGGGTACCTACAATGAGCAGTTCTTC. Translated: CASSLGILAGGTYNEQFF.

This clonotype has ten or more counts. V gene TRBV29-1 combines with J gene TRBJ2-2; possible D gene TRBD1, 6 bases. V lost 3 bases, J lost 1 base, and 12 bases lay in between. Germline V gene lookup returns CDR1 SQVTM and CDR2 ANQGSEA. CDR3 length equals 15 residues. CDR3 region: CSVDRGRGNTGELFF. The CDR3 nucleotides are TGCAGCGTTGATCGGGGCAGGGGGAACACCGGGGAGCTGTTTTTT.

This clonotype came up many times. V is TRBV7-2 and J is TRBJ2-2, with D perhaps given as TRBD1 or TRBD2 (5 bases each). Trimming shortened V by 3 bases and J by 0 bases, and 11 bases separated the two germline ends. CDR3 length: 16 residues. Germline V gene sequence: CDR1 SGHTA, CDR2 FQGNSA. The CDR3 region is CASSFSGGSNTGELFF. The CDR3 DNA reads TGTGCCAGCAGCTTTAGTGGGGGTTCGAACACCGGGGAGCTGTTTTTT. The full variable domain, completed using reference TRBV7-2 and TRBJ2-2, is GAGVSQSPSNKVTEKGKDVELRCDPISGHTALYWYRQSLGQGLEFLIYFQGNSAPDKSGLPSDRFSAERTGGSVSTLTIQRTQQEDSAVYLCASSFSGGSNTGELFFGEGSRLTVL.

This clonotype occurred many times. The chain couples TRBV6-1 to TRBJ2-3; 9 bases map to TRBD2. The length of the CDR3 is 16 residues. Germline CDR1 and CDR2: MNHNS and SASEGT. The junction had 12 bases not matched to a gene; V was cut back by 11 bases and J by 0 bases. CDR3 sequence (DNA): TGTGCCTCAAAGGCTAGCGGGGCCCTTAGCACAGATACGCAGTATTTT. Its protein is CASKASGALSTDTQYF.